The source of this TCR beta chain is a study of long-term antiretroviral therapy in people with HIV. Overall study findings and caveats: HIV repertoires spanned narrower CDR3 length ranges than controls. Neither ART adherence, viral resistance nor therapy changes were documented.

Trimming removed 3 bases at V and 0 bases at J, with 6 bases between. Germline values: CDR1 SGDLS, CDR2 YYNGEE. CDR3 length equals 13 residues. A v3.0 immunoSEQ assay was performed at survey level. Using immunoSEQ multiplex PCR, the repertoire was profiled, and TCRdb retains in-frame clones only, with some absent. The sample records 25,000 to 35,000 clones, about 86% being singletons. Donors each had at least one pre-ART PBMC sample and at least two post-ART ones. This clone was observed once. Antigen unknown. This chain connects TRBV9 to TRBJ1-1; D remains ambiguous. Sample: unsorted PBMCs, taken 0.8 years after starting antiretroviral therapy. The receptor's source is a woman aged 25 to 45 with HIV. The CDR3: CASSGTLNTEAFF. The CDR3, as DNA: TGTGCCAGCAGCGGGACGCTGAACACTGAAGCTTTCTTT.